These T cell receptor beta chains were read from a single sample in a study of blood T cell repertoires in COVID-19. The table came from immunoSEQ multiplex PCR; TCRdb's copy has only in-frame clones and leaves some out. The table includes approximately 240,000 clones, 65% to 85% detected once. Sequencing was carried out using peripheral blood. The receptors stem from a woman aged 40 to 50 with active or convalescent COVID-19. The CDR3 runs from the conserved cysteine through the conserved F or W. D genes are given only for firm matches. Only some rows state a clone size, as once, few, many or a class for expanded clones.

j_gene: TRBJ1-2
d_gene: -
v_gene: TRBV6-1
abundance: -
CDR3aa: CASSERSSGLGYTF
CDR3nt: TGTGCCAGCAGTGAAAGATCGTCAGGGCTTGGCTACACCTTC

j_gene: TRBJ2-3
d_gene: TRBD2
v_gene: TRBV11-3
abundance: many
CDR3aa: CASSSRGGDTDTQYF
CDR3nt: TGTGCCAGCAGCTCGCGGGGGGGCGACACAGATACGCAGTATTTT

j_gene: TRBJ2-1
d_gene: TRBD1
v_gene: TRBV11-2
abundance: -
CDR3aa: CASRSWTGAVNEQFF
CDR3nt: TGTGCCAGCAGATCGTGGACAGGTGCCGTCAATGAGCAGTTCTTC

j_gene: TRBJ1-1
d_gene: TRBD1
v_gene: TRBV5-1
abundance: -
CDR3aa: CASSLALSQGITEAFF
CDR3nt: TGCGCCAGCAGCTTGGCTTTATCACAGGGGATCACTGAAGCTTTCTTT

j_gene: TRBJ1-1
d_gene: TRBD1
v_gene: TRBV19
abundance: once
CDR3aa: CASSVGQGYTEAFF
CDR3nt: TGTGCCAGTAGTGTCGGACAGGGATACACTGAAGCTTTCTTT

j_gene: TRBJ1-4
d_gene: TRBD1
v_gene: TRBV6-6
abundance: -
CDR3aa: CASSGGRQGANEKLFF
CDR3nt: TGTGCCAGCAGTGGGGGACGACAGGGAGCTAATGAAAAACTGTTTTTT

j_gene: TRBJ2-1
d_gene: TRBD2
v_gene: TRBV2
abundance: -
CDR3aa: CASRSGGTSYNEQFF
CDR3nt: TGTGCCAGCAGAAGCGGGGGGACGTCCTACAATGAGCAGTTCTTC

j_gene: TRBJ2-5
d_gene: TRBD2
v_gene: TRBV28
abundance: -
CDR3aa: CASNSRGASGAETQYF
CDR3nt: TGTGCCAGCAACTCTCGAGGCGCTAGCGGGGCAGAGACCCAGTACTTC

j_gene: TRBJ2-7
d_gene: -
v_gene: TRBV5-1
abundance: -
CDR3aa: CASSLQESRFYEQYF
CDR3nt: TGCGCCAGCAGCTTGCAAGAAAGCAGGTTCTACGAGCAGTACTTC

j_gene: TRBJ2-2
d_gene: TRBD2
v_gene: TRBV6-1
abundance: -
CDR3aa: CASSELAGGNTGELFF
CDR3nt: TGTGCCAGCAGTGAACTAGCGGGGGGAAACACCGGGGAGCTGTTTTTT

j_gene: TRBJ1-4
d_gene: -
v_gene: TRBV30
abundance: once
CDR3aa: CAWSYGTSEQKLFF
CDR3nt: TGTGCCTGGAGTTACGGGACTTCGGAGCAAAAACTGTTTTTT

j_gene: TRBJ1-6
d_gene: -
v_gene: TRBV18
abundance: -
CDR3aa: CASSRGTGTNNSPLHF
CDR3nt: TGTGCCAGCTCACGCGGGACGGGAACTAATAATTCACCCCTCCACTTT

j_gene: TRBJ2-3
d_gene: TRBD1
v_gene: TRBV19
abundance: -
CDR3aa: CASSLGQGAADTQYF
CDR3nt: TGTGCCAGTAGTTTAGGACAGGGGGCCGCAGATACGCAGTATTTT

j_gene: TRBJ2-2
d_gene: TRBD1
v_gene: TRBV11-2
abundance: -
CDR3aa: CASSRTGSNTGELFF
CDR3nt: TGTGCCAGCAGCCGGACAGGGTCGAACACCGGGGAGCTGTTTTTT

j_gene: TRBJ2-2
d_gene: -
v_gene: TRBV2
abundance: -
CDR3aa: CASSEALGGSTGELFF
CDR3nt: TGTGCCAGCAGTGAAGCGCTCGGGGGATCCACCGGGGAGCTGTTTTTT

j_gene: TRBJ2-2
d_gene: TRBD2
v_gene: TRBV11-2
abundance: -
CDR3aa: CASSKLAGGITGELFF
CDR3nt: TGTGCCAGCAGCAAACTAGCGGGGGGAATCACCGGGGAGCTGTTTTTT

j_gene: TRBJ2-1
d_gene: -
v_gene: TRBV29-1
abundance: -
CDR3aa: CSVVGVFTNEQFF
CDR3nt: TGCAGCGTTGTAGGGGTTTTTACCAATGAGCAGTTCTTC

j_gene: TRBJ1-6
d_gene: TRBD1
v_gene: TRBV5-1
abundance: -
CDR3aa: CASSKKGQSNNSPLHF
CDR3nt: TGCGCCAGCAGCAAGAAGGGACAGAGCAATAATTCACCCCTCCACTTT

j_gene: TRBJ2-6
d_gene: -
v_gene: TRBV19
abundance: -
CDR3aa: CASSIPSRGSGANVLTF
CDR3nt: TGTGCCAGTAGTATCCCGAGCAGGGGCTCTGGGGCCAACGTCCTGACTTTC

j_gene: TRBJ2-5
d_gene: -
v_gene: TRBV7-9
abundance: -
CDR3aa: CASSLVSSQETQYF
CDR3nt: TGTGCCAGCAGCTTAGTTAGCAGTCAAGAGACCCAGTACTTC

j_gene: TRBJ1-5
d_gene: -
v_gene: TRBV12-3/TRBV12-4
abundance: -
CDR3aa: CASNPGRGQPQHF
CDR3nt: TGTGCCAGCAACCCTGGGAGGGGTCAGCCCCAGCATTTT

j_gene: TRBJ2-1
d_gene: TRBD2
v_gene: TRBV9
abundance: few
CDR3aa: CASSVVAGGLGEQFF
CDR3nt: TGTGCCAGCAGCGTAGTGGCGGGGGGGCTTGGTGAGCAGTTCTTC

j_gene: TRBJ2-1
d_gene: TRBD2
v_gene: TRBV5-1
abundance: -
CDR3aa: CASSLILAGVNEQFF
CDR3nt: TGCGCCAGCAGCTTGATCCTAGCGGGGGTCAATGAGCAGTTCTTC

j_gene: TRBJ2-7
d_gene: TRBD2
v_gene: TRBV4-2
abundance: -
CDR3aa: CASSQERTSAAYEQYF
CDR3nt: TGTGCCAGCAGCCAAGAACGGACTAGCGCGGCCTACGAGCAGTACTTC

j_gene: TRBJ2-3
d_gene: TRBD2
v_gene: TRBV5-1
abundance: -
CDR3aa: CASSLTSVEDTQYF
CDR3nt: TGCGCCAGCAGCTTGACTAGCGTTGAAGATACGCAGTATTTT

j_gene: TRBJ1-2
d_gene: -
v_gene: TRBV5-8
abundance: -
CDR3aa: CASSPPGSYYGYTF
CDR3nt: TGTGCCAGCAGCCCACCAGGGTCATACTATGGCTACACCTTC

j_gene: TRBJ1-2
d_gene: -
v_gene: TRBV6-5
abundance: once
CDR3aa: CASSYGTGVGYTF
CDR3nt: TGTGCCAGCAGTTACGGTACGGGGGTTGGCTACACCTTC

j_gene: TRBJ1-2
d_gene: -
v_gene: TRBV28
abundance: -
CDR3aa: CASSLLSVGYTF
CDR3nt: TGTGCCAGCAGTTTATTATCCGTGGGCTACACCTTC

j_gene: TRBJ1-1
d_gene: -
v_gene: TRBV7-3
abundance: -
CDR3aa: CASSRGRDTEAFF
CDR3nt: TGTGCCAGCAGCCGAGGCAGGGACACTGAAGCTTTCTTT

j_gene: TRBJ1-2
d_gene: -
v_gene: TRBV2
abundance: -
CDR3aa: CASSEGTGPGYGYTF
CDR3nt: TGTGCCAGCAGTGAAGGTACAGGGCCCGGCTATGGCTACACCTTC

j_gene: TRBJ1-6
d_gene: TRBD1
v_gene: TRBV27
abundance: -
CDR3aa: CASTGDSNSPLHF
CDR3nt: TGTGCCAGCACAGGGGACAGCAATTCACCCCTCCACTTT

j_gene: TRBJ1-2
d_gene: -
v_gene: TRBV2
abundance: -
CDR3aa: CASSEAALSGYTF
CDR3nt: TGTGCCAGCAGTGAAGCGGCATTAAGTGGCTACACCTTC